Below are 9 T cell receptor beta chains sequenced from a single sample in a study of radiotherapy plus CTLA-4 blockade in lung cancer (dated by TCRdb to between 2017 and 2018). Receptor amplification or capture employed the immunoSEQ multiplex PCR assay. The table was pulled from immuneACCESS by TCRdb, which kept in-frame rearrangements only. Such tables lose some clones; where checked, under half of the loss comes from unresolved V genes, and the rest has no known cause. The sample includes tens of thousands of clones, with roughly 80% observed a single time. The ten most abundant clones make up less than 3% of the sample. The sample here was peripheral blood, taken from a patient treated with radiotherapy plus ipilimumab. These receptors originate from a human donor with non-small cell lung cancer whose response to radiotherapy plus ipilimumab could not be evaluated.

The CDR3 loop is CASSQGRGRAETQYF. The CDR3 nucleotides are TGCGCCAGCAGCCAAGGTCGAGGGAGGGCCGAGACCCAGTACTTC. J is TRBJ2-5 and V is TRBV4-1, with 7 positions matching TRBD2. This CDR3 has 15 residues. Per germline, CDR1 MGHRA and CDR2 YSYEKL. V dropped 1 base and J dropped 5; count of bases not matched to a gene: 7.

The rearrangement uses TRBV11-3 and TRBJ2-7; D gene uncertain. Germline V gene data show CDR1 as SGHNT and CDR2 as YENEEA. The CDR3 spans 13 residues. Deletions cut 4 bases from V and 5 bases from J, with 12 bases between. The CDR3 bases are TGTGCCAGCAGCTACTACTCTATAAACGAGCAGTACTTC. It translates to CASSYYSINEQYF.

The J gene is TRBJ2-7, the V gene TRBV13, with TRBD2 matching 11 bases. The CDR3 contains 14 residues. Germline CDR1 reads PRHDT; CDR2 reads FYEKMQ (reference sequence). Trimming cost V 4 bases and J 5 bases; bases outside gene matches: 4. The CDR3 nucleotides read TGTGCCAGCAGCTCGGGACTAGCGGTCCACGAGCAGTACTTC. As protein: CASSSGLAVHEQYF.

The chain employs TRBV6-5 and TRBJ2-5; perhaps TRBD1 as D (5 bases). CDR1 is MNHEY, CDR2 SVGAGI, per germline. V was trimmed by 1 base and J by 2 bases, leaving 11 bases between them. This CDR3 contains 15 residues. The CDR3 bases are TGTGCCAGCAGTTACTTTCGACAGAGTCAAGAGACCCAGTACTTC. Protein product: CASSYFRQSQETQYF.

J is TRBJ2-1 and V is TRBV27, with 8 bases that match TRBD2. CDR3 length: 15 residues. The V gene end was trimmed by 4 bases and the J gene end by 0 bases; junction bases not matched to a gene: 2. The germline V gene encodes CDR1 MNHEY and CDR2 SMNVEV (reference sequence). The CDR3: CASSYRGGSYNEQFF. The DNA of the CDR3 is TGTGCCAGCAGTTATCGGGGGGGCTCCTACAATGAGCAGTTCTTC.

The chain joins TRBV20-1 to TRBJ1-1; D is unresolved. V was shortened by 4 bases and J by 10 bases, with 10 bases between the two germline ends. From germline, CDR1 is DFQATT and CDR2 SNEGSKA (reference sequence). The CDR3 is 10 amino acids. The CDR3 here is CSAITEGAFF. CDR3 sequence (DNA): TGCAGTGCTATTACAGAGGGAGCTTTCTTT.

The chain carries TRBV7-2 and TRBJ2-1, with TRBD1 as a possible D gene (5 bases). Germline CDR1 is SGHTA and CDR2 is FQGNSA. CDR3 length: 16 amino acids. Trimming left V 1 base short and J 3 bases short, with 13 bases between. CDR3 sequence: CASSLGQLTIYNEQFF. The DNA for the CDR3 is TGTGCCAGCAGCTTAGGACAGCTTACCATCTACAATGAGCAGTTCTTC.

The chain employs TRBV7-9 and TRBJ2-5; tentative D call: TRBD1 (5 bases). The end of the DNA aligns better with TRBJ2-7, so the J call may be wrong. This CDR3 contains 12 residues. Germline V gene sequence: CDR1 SEHNR, CDR2 FQNEAQ (reference sequence). CDR3 in DNA: TGTGCCACAGGGAAGACCGGGTACGAGCAGTACTTC. Its protein is CATGKTGYEQYF.

This clone appeared once. The J gene is TRBJ2-4, the V gene TRBV5-1; TRBD2 might be the D (5 bases). This CDR3 is built from 15 residues. Trimming shortened V by 3 bases and J by 3 bases, and 13 bases separated the two germline ends. In germline, CDR1 is SGHRS, CDR2 YFSETQ. The CDR3: CASSSQPGSKNIQYF. The CDR3 coding sequence is TGCGCCAGCAGCTCCCAGCCGGGGAGCAAAAACATTCAGTACTTC. Full variable domain (outside the CDR3, taken from reference TRBV5-1 and TRBJ2-4): KAGVTQTPRYLIKTRGQQVTLSCSPISGHRSVSWYQQTPGQGLQFLFEYFSETQRNKGNFPGRFSGRQFSNSRSEMNVSTLELGDSALYLCASSSQPGSKNIQYFGAGTRLSVL.